The 12 T cell receptor beta chains given below trace back to one sample, sequenced in a study of T cell responses to AZD1222 COVID-19 vaccine. The table came from immunoSEQ multiplex PCR; TCRdb's copy has only in-frame clones and leaves some out. The sample carries 130,000 or so clones, around 94% recorded once. The sample was peripheral blood, taken on day 0 of AZD1222 vaccination. Receptors were obtained from an adult in good health.

This chain uses TRBV28 with TRBJ1-6, with D perhaps matching TRBD1 (6 bases). Trimming left V 10 bases short and J 6 bases short, with 16 bases between. This CDR3 spans 14 amino acids. Germline V gene data show CDR1 as MDHEN and CDR2 as SYDVKM. CDR3 protein: CANSPGAGNSPLHF. DNA of the CDR3: TGTGCCAACTCCCCAGGGGCGGGTAATTCACCCCTCCACTTT.

The genes are TRBV6-2 or TRBV6-3 and TRBJ2-1; 8 bases are a match to TRBD2. Trimming at V came to 2 bases and at J to 6 bases, leaving 15 bases not matched to a gene. Germline CDR1 MNHEY, CDR2 SVGEGT. This CDR3 contains 18 residues. The CDR3 spells CASSYPKGSGIAINEQFF. CDR3 nucleotides: TGTGCCAGCAGTTACCCGAAGGGTAGCGGGATTGCGATCAATGAGCAGTTCTTC.

This clone has a single count. The V gene is TRBV28, the J gene TRBJ2-3; D uncertain. CDR3 length: 14 amino acids. V was clipped by 5 bases and J by 5 bases, with 14 bases between them. Germline lookup yields CDR1 MDHEN and CDR2 SYDVKM. CDR3 bases: TGTGCCAGCAGTCACAGTGGTCCCGGAGATACGCAGTATTTT. Translating gives CASSHSGPGDTQYF.

The chain carries TRBV30 and TRBJ1-6; weak D call: TRBD1 (6 bases). CDR3 length equals 18 residues. The V gene's germline CDR1 is GTSNPN and CDR2 SVGIG (reference sequence). V was cut by 2 bases and J by 9 bases, with 26 bases left in between. The CDR3 coding sequence is TGTGCCTGGAGTATTAGGGCCCAGGGGCGTTCAATATTTTCACCCCTCCACTTT. Protein: CAWSIRAQGRSIFSPLHF.

The genes are TRBV4-2 and TRBJ1-5, with D perhaps TRBD1 (5 bases). CDR3 length: 15 amino acids. V gave up 0 bases and J gave up 4 bases, with 10 bases separating them. Germline loops: CDR1 LGHNA, CDR2 YNFKEQ. The CDR3 region is CASSQETTANQPQHF. The CDR3 coding sequence is TGTGCCAGCAGCCAAGAGACGACAGCTAATCAGCCCCAGCATTTT.

The chain combines TRBV13 with TRBJ2-3; D unresolved. In germline, CDR1 is PRHDT, CDR2 FYEKMQ (reference sequence). The CDR3 has 11 residues. Trimming cost V 5 bases and J 5 bases, with 5 bases left between them. CDR3 residues: CASSVVDTQYF. CDR3 coding DNA: TGTGCCAGCAGCGTGGTAGATACGCAGTATTTT.

The chain recombines TRBV7-9 with TRBJ2-3; D ambiguous. There are 15 residues in the CDR3. Germline V gene sequence: CDR1 SEHNR, CDR2 FQNEAQ (reference sequence). Trimming shortened V by 1 base and J by 1 base, and 9 bases separated the two germline ends. The chain's CDR3 is CASSLGAPGTDTQYF. CDR3 nucleotides: TGTGCCAGCAGCTTAGGGGCACCCGGCACAGATACGCAGTATTTT.

The DNA for the CDR3 is TGTGCCAGCAGAGCAGGGACAGGAGCCTACGAGCAGTACTTC. Amino acids: CASRAGTGAYEQYF. This chain uses TRBV2 with TRBJ2-7; 8 bases line up with TRBD1. The length of the CDR3 is 14 residues. Losses at the gene ends were 6 bases for V and 2 bases for J; bases not matched to a gene: 6. CDR1 is SNHLY, CDR2 FYNNEI, per germline.

The chain joins TRBV6-5 to TRBJ1-2, with 11 bases matching TRBD1. Germline V gives CDR1 MNHEY, CDR2 SVGAGI. The CDR3 runs to 14 residues. Trimming at V came to 2 bases and at J to 7 bases, leaving 3 bases not matched to a gene. CDR3 nucleotides: TGTGCCAGCAGTTACGGACAGGGGGCTTTTGGCTACACCTTC. Amino acid sequence: CASSYGQGAFGYTF.

This clone was seen once. This chain connects TRBV2 to TRBJ2-5, with D perhaps TRBD2 (5 bases). CDR1 is SNHLY and CDR2 is FYNNEI in the germline V gene. The CDR3 length is 15 residues. Trimming stripped 6 bases from V and 5 bases from J, with 19 bases between. CDR3 sequence: CASRERRLLGETQYF. The CDR3 DNA is TGTGCCAGCAGAGAGAGGAGGCTCCTAGGGGAGACCCAGTACTTC.

The chain employs TRBV13 and TRBJ2-3; 7 bases are a match to TRBD2. This CDR3 comprises 16 residues. V was pared by 1 base and J by 2 bases, with 6 bases of the junction left unmatched. Germline CDR1 and CDR2: PRHDT and FYEKMQ (reference sequence). CDR3 region: CASSLAGGRDTDTQYF. The CDR3 DNA is TGTGCCAGCAGCTTAGCGGGAGGCAGGGACACAGATACGCAGTATTTT.

The chain links TRBV27 to TRBJ2-3; D call uncertain. The CDR3 sequence is 14 residues long. V lost 6 bases to trimming and J lost 2 bases, with 12 bases between them. Germline loops: CDR1 MNHEY, CDR2 SMNVEV (reference sequence). The CDR3 sequence is CASRIGRPTDTQYF. In nucleotides, the CDR3 is TGTGCCAGCAGGATAGGGCGACCCACAGATACGCAGTATTTT.